This TCR beta chain was retrieved from a study of cytomegalovirus exposure and HLA in healthy donors. Background on the study: Drawn from HLA-typed donors, roughly 87 million unique TCRs were held in an early data release. General study points: Common viral pathogens were later found to be apparently linked to several of the most significant clusters. Sequence variants that were highly shared formed a cluster that was likely a sequencing artifact.

The primer mix had 60 Vbeta and 13 Jbeta primers. The table came from immunoSEQ multiplex PCR; TCRdb's copy has only in-frame clones and leaves some out. Counted here are 100,000 to 120,000 clones, 12% occurring once; the ten biggest clones make up approximately 15%. This clone was recorded a few times. Antigen unknown. The junction departs from germline at one end; a sequencing error may be responsible. This TCR was sampled from a middle-aged man in good health and CMV-seropositive. Sequencing input: PBMCs.

The CDR3 reads CASSPTAGGPYEQYF. For the CDR3, the DNA is TGTGCTAGCAGCCCAACAGCGGGAGGGCCTTACGAGCAGTACTTC. The J gene is TRBJ2-7, the V gene TRBV7-7; 10 bases agree with TRBD2. The CDR3 covers 15 residues. Germline V lookup: CDR1 SSHAT, CDR2 FNYEAQ (reference sequence).